The 18 T cell receptor beta chains reported below all come from one sample, sequenced in a study of cytomegalovirus exposure and HLA in healthy donors. The assay was immunoSEQ multiplex PCR, and TCRdb's table has in-frame clones only and misses some. The sample shows some 160,000 clones, roughly 92% of them seen only once. What was sequenced was PBMCs. These receptors all come from a man aged 18 to 30 in good health and CMV-seronegative.

The J gene is TRBJ2-7, the V gene TRBV30; tentative D call: TRBD2 (5 bases). Germline CDR1 GTSNPN, CDR2 SVGIG (reference sequence). The CDR3 totals 13 residues. The V end lost 5 bases, the J end lost 2 bases, and 13 bases lay between the germline ends. CDR3 DNA sequence: TGTGCCTGGGGAAAGACCGGGACCTACGAGCAGTACTTC. It is translated as CAWGKTGTYEQYF.

The CDR3 reads CASSTWQYEQFF. The DNA for the CDR3 is TGTGCCAGCAGCACATGGCAGTATGAGCAGTTCTTC. This chain links TRBV11-2 with TRBJ2-1; D unclear. The CDR3 runs 12 residues. The germline V and J ends were trimmed by 5 bases and 8 bases, with 10 bases remaining between them. CDR1 and CDR2 from the germline V gene are SGHAT and FQNNGV.

CDR3 residues: CASSISGGYTGELFF. The CDR3 nucleotides are TGTGCCAGTAGTATAAGCGGGGGGTACACCGGGGAGCTGTTTTTT. The rearrangement uses TRBV19 and TRBJ2-2; 9 bases are shared with TRBD2. Germline V gives CDR1 LNHDA, CDR2 SQIVND (reference sequence). Losses at the gene ends were 2 bases for V and 3 bases for J; bases not matched to a gene: 1. This CDR3 spans 15 amino acids. Drawing the rest from reference TRBV19 and TRBJ2-2, the complete variable domain is DGGITQSPKYLFRKEGQNVTLSCEQNLNHDAMYWYRQDPGQGLRLIYYSQIVNDFQKGDIAEGYSVSREKKESFPLTVTSAQKNPTAFYLCASSISGGYTGELFFGEGSRLTVL.

V is TRBV7-3 and J is TRBJ2-2, with D perhaps matching TRBD2 (6 bases). The CDR3 is 17 amino acids. V lost 4 bases to trimming and J lost 2 bases, with 17 bases between them. Germline CDR1 reads SGHTA; CDR2 reads FQGTGA. This chain's CDR3 is CASSSSLATGNTGELFF. Here the CDR3 DNA reads TGTGCCAGCAGCTCCTCACTAGCTACGGGTAACACCGGGGAGCTGTTTTTT. Complete variable domain (other parts from reference TRBV7-3 and TRBJ2-2): GAGVSQTPSNKVTEKGKYVELRCDPISGHTALYWYRQSLGQGPEFLIYFQGTGAADDSGLPNDRFFAVRPEGSVSTLKIQRTERGDSAVYLCASSSSLATGNTGELFFGEGSRLTVL.

This chain links TRBV6-6 with TRBJ2-7; tentative D call: TRBD2 (6 bases). There are 13 residues in the CDR3. The germline gives CDR1 MNHNY, CDR2 SVGAGI (reference sequence). V shed 6 bases and J shed 4 bases, with 13 bases lying between them. CDR3 in amino acids: CASSELARYEQYV. For the CDR3, the DNA is TGTGCCAGCAGCGAACTAGCAAGGTACGAGCAGTACGTC.

This chain joins TRBV12-2 and TRBJ2-7; TRBD1 is the table's D call and was not checked against the DNA. TRBV12-2 is labeled a pseudogene. There are 13 residues in the CDR3. CDR3 coding DNA: TGTGCAAGTCGCCTACAGGGGATAAACGAGCAGTACGTC. It codes for CASRLQGINEQYV.

The chain recombines TRBV4-1 with TRBJ2-1; 8 bases match TRBD1. Germline assignment: CDR1 MGHRA and CDR2 YSYEKL. This CDR3 region has 16 residues. V was pared by 4 bases and J by 9 bases, with 14 bases of the junction left unmatched. The CDR3 region has the DNA TGCGCCAGCAGCCCCACGGGACAGGTTGGTTCGGGTGAGCAGTTCTTC. Encoded protein: CASSPTGQVGSGEQFF.

This chain joins TRBV5-1 and TRBJ1-5; 9 nucleotides agree with TRBD1. The junction had 4 bases not matched to a gene; V was cut back by 5 bases and J by 4 bases. The V gene's germline CDR1 is SGHRS and CDR2 YFSETQ. This CDR3 is 14 amino acids long. In nucleotides, the CDR3 is TGCGCCAGCAGTTCGGGACAGGGAAATCAGCCCCAGCATTTT. Its protein is CASSSGQGNQPQHF.

For the CDR3, the DNA is TGTGCCAGCAGCTTAACGGGACTAAACACTGAAGCTTTCTTT. It yields the protein CASSLTGLNTEAFF. The chain uses TRBV7-3 and TRBJ1-1, with D perhaps TRBD1 (5 bases). Germline V lookup: CDR1 SGHTA, CDR2 FQGTGA. V was clipped by 0 bases and J by 2 bases, with 7 bases between them. The CDR3 is made up of 14 amino acids.

The rearrangement joins TRBV30 to TRBJ2-7; 8 bases agree with TRBD2. The CDR3 loop spans 12 amino acids. Germline V CDR1 and CDR2: GTSNPN, SVGIG (reference sequence). Unmatched junction bases numbered 0, after V lost 0 bases and J lost 5 bases. CDR3 loop: CAWSVRGDEQYF. The CDR3 nucleotides are TGTGCCTGGAGTGTGCGGGGGGACGAGCAGTACTTC.

The genes are TRBV13 and TRBJ1-1; 7 bases agree with TRBD1. This CDR3 spans 14 amino acids. Germline assignment: CDR1 PRHDT and CDR2 FYEKMQ (reference sequence). Trimming cost V 5 bases and J 3 bases; bases outside gene matches: 6. CDR3 nucleotides: TGTGCCAGCAGCCCCCGACAGGGACACACTGAAGCTTTCTTT. This sequence encodes CASSPRQGHTEAFF.

The chain's CDR3 is CASSLVGTGRGEKLFF. The CDR3 DNA reads TGTGCCAGCAGCTTAGTTGGGACAGGGCGAGGGGAAAAACTGTTTTTT. This chain links TRBV7-2 with TRBJ1-4; 9 nucleotides align to TRBD1. V lost 1 base, J lost 8 bases, and 8 bases stayed unmatched. This CDR3 has 16 amino acids. Germline loops: CDR1 SGHTA, CDR2 FQGNSA.

The rearrangement uses TRBV4-2 and TRBJ2-7; TRBD2 matches at 7 bases. Germline V gene data show CDR1 as LGHNA and CDR2 as YNFKEQ. V was pared by 0 bases and J by 2 bases, with 4 bases of the junction left unmatched. The CDR3 has 15 residues. CDR3 in amino acids: CASSQEASGTYEQYF. The CDR3 region has the DNA TGTGCCAGCAGCCAAGAGGCTAGCGGAACCTACGAGCAGTACTTC.

V usage is TRBV4-1 and J usage is TRBJ2-6; TRBD1 might be the D (7 bases). Germline V gives CDR1 MGHRA, CDR2 YSYEKL. This CDR3 is built from 18 residues. V was pared by 1 base and J by 4 bases, with 17 bases between. This CDR3 is CASSQGQGPRGGANVLTF. The CDR3 nucleotides are TGCGCCAGCAGCCAAGGACAGGGCCCACGGGGGGGGGCCAACGTCCTGACTTTC.

The rearrangement joins TRBV6-5 to TRBJ2-1; 7 bases agree with TRBD2. Trimming cost V 4 bases and J 10 bases; bases outside gene matches: 13. Germline V gene data show CDR1 as MNHEY and CDR2 as SVGAGI. CDR3 size: 15 residues. The CDR3 sequence: CASSSRLAALEEQFF. DNA for the CDR3: TGTGCCAGCAGTTCCAGACTAGCTGCGCTAGAGGAGCAGTTCTTC.

This clone was recorded only once. The V call is TRBV18, the J call TRBJ1-1; D gene ambiguous. Germline-derived CDR1 and CDR2 are KGHSH and LQKENI. Deletions cut 2 bases from V and 3 bases from J, with 13 bases between. The CDR3 runs to 15 residues. The CDR3 is CASSPLRQADTEAFF. The CDR3 DNA sequence: TGTGCCAGCTCACCATTGAGGCAAGCGGACACTGAAGCTTTCTTT. Filled out from reference TRBV18 and TRBJ1-1, the complete variable domain reads NAGVMQNPRHLVRRRGQEARLRCSPMKGHSHVYWYRQLPEEGLKFMVYLQKENIIDESGMPKERFSAEFPKEGPSILRIQQVVRGDSAAYFCASSPLRQADTEAFFGQGTRLTVV.

The rearrangement joins TRBV11-3 to TRBJ2-1; TRBD2 is a possible D gene (5 bases). The CDR3 is made up of 16 amino acids. Germline CDR1 is SGHNT and CDR2 is YENEEA. Trimming pared 4 bases from V and 6 bases from J, leaving 19 bases between. CDR3 bases: TGTGCCAGCAGCTCCCCGAGAAGAGCGGAGAGCAATGAGCAGTTCTTC. It encodes CASSSPRRAESNEQFF.

This rearrangement joins TRBV5-6 to TRBJ1-2; 7 bases fit TRBD1. This CDR3 contains 14 residues. Trimming cost V 1 base and J 4 bases; bases outside gene matches: 4. Germline lookup yields CDR1 SGHDT and CDR2 YYEEEE. The CDR3 DNA reads as TGTGCCAGCAGCTTGCGGGGACAGCTCTATGGCTACACCTTC. Encoded protein: CASSLRGQLYGYTF.